The sequence of this T cell receptor (beta chain) was determined in a study of beta chain features in type 1 diabetes. General observations from the study: A cDNA-based sequencing approach could over-represent cells with high TCR expression.

As concerns this clone: Its cognate antigen is unknown.

Trimming took 1 base from V and 5 from J, leaving 9 bases between them. The CDR3 runs 13 residues. Germline CDR1 is SGHTA and CDR2 is FQGNSA. CD4+ naive, central memory, regulatory and stem cell-like memory cells were sorted via CD45RO/CCR7/CD25/CD127/CD95/CD27. Every bit of the isolated RNA underwent reverse transcription, so sequencing read expressed TCRB transcripts. A few million reads, on average, came from each naive, central memory and regulatory T cell sample. Repertoires were generated with immunoSEQ multiplex PCR, while TCRdb's copy carries only in-frame clones and drops some. The table includes about 900,000 clones, roughly a sixth detected once.

Sequencing input: naive CD4+ T cells from blood. This chain links TRBV7-2 with TRBJ2-7; no clear D gene. The sequence was collected from a young woman in good health. In nucleotides, the CDR3 is TGTGCCAGCAGCTTAGGATCTGGTAACGAGCAGTACTTC. It is translated as CASSLGSGNEQYF.